Below are 14 T cell receptor beta chains sequenced from a single sample in a study of blood T cells in healthy people across ages. PCR was performed a second time for about 7 to 11 cycles using a sample-barcoded 5' primer and a J-beta primer mix. TCRdb itself ran the 5' RACE reads through MiXCR, one entry per CDR3 protein. The sample has approximately 1.5 million distinct CDR3 sequences, roughly 30% seen once; the top ten hold about 11%. The sequenced material came from blood. The receptor set was obtained from a woman aged 30 to 39 in good health.

This clonotype was observed a handful of times. The chain recombines TRBV5-1 with TRBJ2-7; 10 positions agree with TRBD1. The closer fit of TRBJ2-5 to the DNA end suggests the J call may be wrong. Germline CDR1 reads SGHRS; CDR2 reads YFSETQ. The CDR3 has 16 amino acids. In DNA, the CDR3 is TGCGCCAGCAGCTTCGCCGGGACAGGGGTTATGAAGACCCAGTACTTC. It is translated as CASSFAGTGVMKTQYF.

This clonotype was detected many times. The chain combines TRBV20-1 with TRBJ2-5, with 8 bases aligning to TRBD1. From germline, CDR1 is DFQATT and CDR2 SNEGSKA (reference sequence). The J segment lost 4 bases and the V segment lost 0 bases, leaving 16 bases of the junction unmatched. The CDR3 extends over 18 amino acids. CDR3 residues: CSARDLRDGQGGRETQYF. The CDR3 DNA sequence: TGCAGTGCTAGAGATTTGCGTGATGGACAGGGTGGGAGAGAGACCCAGTACTTC.

The chain links TRBV12-3 or TRBV12-4 to TRBJ2-3, with 12 bases identical to TRBD2. The CDR3 spans 17 residues. The ends lost 7 bases at V and 4 bases at J; junction bases unmatched: 12. The CDR3 region has the DNA TGTGCCAGCACCCATCGACTAGCGGGAGAATCTCCAGATACGCAGTATTTT. Translating it yields CASTHRLAGESPDTQYF.

The rearrangement uses TRBV10-3 and TRBJ1-2; 10 positions agree with TRBD1. The CDR3 has 15 residues. V lost 4 bases, J lost 7 bases, and 9 bases stayed unmatched. The germline V gene encodes CDR1 ENHRY and CDR2 SYGVKD. The chain's CDR3 is CAISGSGQGIPGYTF. The CDR3 nucleotides are TGTGCCATCAGTGGTTCGGGACAGGGGATACCTGGCTACACCTTC.

With regard to this clonotype: A much larger clone differs by one base, so this may be a read error. The V gene is TRBV7-9, the J gene TRBJ1-1, with D hard to call. The CDR3 has 12 residues. CDR1 is SEHNR and CDR2 is FQNEAQ in the germline V gene (reference sequence). The CDR3 region is CASSLGVTEVFF. For the CDR3, the DNA is TGTGCCAGCAGCTTAGGGGTCACTGAAGTTTTCTTT.

The CDR3 here is CASSSTERGTYEQYF. The CDR3 region has the DNA TGTGCCAGCAGCTCCACAGAGCGGGGGACATACGAGCAGTACTTC. The chain carries TRBV11-3 and TRBJ2-7, with TRBD2 matching over 8 bases. The CDR3 runs 15 residues. Germline V gene sequence: CDR1 SGHNT, CDR2 YENEEA. With 4 bases clipped from V and 4 bases from J, the junction kept 9 bases outside the gene matches.

This sequence joins TRBV6-5 and TRBJ2-1, with 7 bases matching TRBD1. Germline V CDR1 and CDR2: MNHEY, SVGAGI. The CDR3 length is 13 residues. J was trimmed by 8 bases and V by 4 bases; bases with no gene match: 5. Here the CDR3 DNA reads TGTGCCAGCAGTTTACAGGGGTCGTATGAGCAGTTCTTC. It yields the protein CASSLQGSYEQFF.

This chain links TRBV28 with TRBJ2-1; maybe TRBD2 (6 bases). V was clipped by 8 bases and J by 7 bases, with 18 bases between them. CDR1 and CDR2 (germline): MDHEN, SYDVKM. The CDR3 totals 14 residues. CDR3 loop: CASSPWREGNEQFF. CDR3 coding DNA: TGTGCCAGCTCCCCATGGAGGGAAGGAAATGAGCAGTTCTTC. Full variable domain (remainder filled in from reference TRBV28 and TRBJ2-1): DVKVTQSSRYLVKRTGEKVFLECVQDMDHENMFWYRQDPGLGLRLIYFSYDVKMKEKGDIPEGYSVSREKKERFSLILESASTNQTSMYLCASSPWREGNEQFFGPGTRLTVL.

Ten or more counts support this clonotype. The chain combines TRBV12-3 or TRBV12-4 with TRBJ2-5, with D possibly being TRBD2 (6 bases). The CDR3 is 14 amino acids. V lost 3 bases, J lost 3 bases, and 11 bases lay in between. CDR3 in amino acids: CASSLEGRKETQYF. CDR3 DNA: TGTGCCAGCAGTTTGGAGGGGAGAAAAGAGACCCAGTACTTC.

J is TRBJ2-5 and V is TRBV11-2; no definite D call. This CDR3 comprises 13 residues. The V end lost 4 bases, the J end lost 0 bases, and 6 bases lay between the germline ends. Per the germline V gene, CDR1 is SGHAT and CDR2 is FQNNGV. The CDR3 sequence: CASSYQHQETQYF. CDR3 coding DNA: TGTGCCAGCAGCTACCAGCACCAAGAGACCCAGTACTTC.

The V gene is TRBV10-3, the J gene TRBJ2-2, with a weak D call TRBD2 (5 bases). CDR3 length: 15 amino acids. Trimming removed 5 bases at V and 0 bases at J, with 10 bases between. Germline CDR1 is ENHRY and CDR2 is SYGVKD. CDR3 sequence (DNA): TGTGCCATCAGTAGTCGGACTTCGAACACCGGGGAGCTGTTTTTT. Translation gives CAISSRTSNTGELFF.

This clonotype has only a few counts. The chain recombines TRBV5-5 with TRBJ1-5; 9 bases match TRBD1. This CDR3 is built from 14 residues. V gave up 1 base and J gave up 14 bases; unmatched junction bases: 10. CDR1 and CDR2 (germline): SGHKS, YYEKEE (reference sequence). CDR3 region: CASSLNRGQGGEHF. The CDR3 DNA follows: TGTGCCAGCAGCTTGAATCGGGGACAGGGCGGGGAGCATTTT.

This chain uses TRBV12-5 with TRBJ2-3; a weak D match, TRBD1 (6 bases). This CDR3 region has 13 residues. Germline CDR1 is LGHNT and CDR2 is FRNRAP. V was trimmed by 3 bases and J by 6 bases, leaving 10 bases between them. CDR3 coding DNA: TGTGCTAGTGGTTTTTCAGGGGTGGATACGCAGTATTTT. Amino acid sequence: CASGFSGVDTQYF.

V usage is TRBV10-3 and J usage is TRBJ2-3; 9 bases are a match to TRBD2. This CDR3 contains 16 residues. Trimming took 4 bases from V and 3 from J; bases not matched to a gene: 8. CDR1 ENHRY and CDR2 SYGVKD come from the germline V gene. This CDR3 reads CAISGARGGRTDTQYF. The CDR3 nucleotides are TGTGCCATCAGTGGAGCGCGGGGGGGCCGAACAGATACGCAGTATTTT.